This T cell receptor (beta chain) is drawn from a study of blood T cell repertoires in COVID-19. Overall study: There were acute and convalescent COVID-19 samples, and they came from the United States, Italy and Spain. The cDNA or gDNA used as material had been derived from T cells, B-cell-depleted T cells, or PBMCs.

Germline assignment: CDR1 MDHEN and CDR2 SYDVKM. Trimming took 6 bases from V and 5 from J; bases not matched to a gene: 6. CDR3 length equals 15 residues. Original methodology: How many nucleated cells were present was estimated from reference gene primer amplification. Measured with immunoSEQ multiplex PCR; TCRdb has only the in-frame clones, and not every one. That table furnishes V, J and clone size, whereas the DNA furnished D and trimming. The table shows tens of thousands of clones, with 84% occurring only once. V is TRBV28 and J is TRBJ2-2, with TRBD2 identical over 10 bases. The source of this sequence is a man in his forties or fifties with acute or convalescent COVID-19. The sequenced sample was peripheral blood. CDR3 amino acids: CASSSQREGTGELFF. CDR3 nucleotides: TGTGCCAGCAGCTCCCAGCGGGAGGGAACCGGGGAGCTGTTTTTT. Using reference TRBV28 and TRBJ2-2 for the parts outside the CDR3, the full variable domain is DVKVTQSSRYLVKRTGEKVFLECVQDMDHENMFWYRQDPGLGLRLIYFSYDVKMKEKGDIPEGYSVSREKKERFSLILESASTNQTSMYLCASSSQREGTGELFFGEGSRLTVL.